This entry lists 21 T cell receptor beta chains sequenced from one sample in a study of cytomegalovirus exposure and HLA in healthy donors. 13 Jbeta primers and 60 Vbeta primers were used for the PCR. Profiled with immunoSEQ multiplex PCR; TCRdb holds only in-frame clones, not every one. Of 90,000 to 110,000 clones listed, around 80% are singletons. Sequenced input: PBMCs. These receptors were collected from a middle-aged man in good health and CMV-seropositive.

V usage is TRBV11-2 and J usage is TRBJ2-6; 8 nucleotides agree with TRBD1. Losses at the gene ends were 5 bases for V and 3 bases for J; bases not matched to a gene: 6. CDR3 length equals 16 residues. Looked up from germline, CDR1 is SGHAT and CDR2 is FQNNGV. The CDR3 sequence: CASSINRGSGANVLTF. The CDR3 coding sequence is TGTGCCAGCAGCATAAACAGGGGGAGTGGGGCCAACGTCCTGACTTTC.

The J gene is TRBJ1-3, the V gene TRBV28; D might be TRBD1 (5 bases). Germline values: CDR1 MDHEN, CDR2 SYDVKM. Trimming removed 5 bases at V and 0 bases at J, with 8 bases between. The CDR3 spans 14 residues. The DNA of the CDR3 is TGTGCCAGCAGTCACAGGTTCTCTGGAAACACCATATATTTT. Its translation is CASSHRFSGNTIYF.

The chain combines TRBV5-8 with TRBJ2-7; 8 nucleotides agree with TRBD2. Germline CDR1 reads SGHTS; CDR2 reads YDEGEE. The ends lost 7 bases at V and 0 bases at J; junction bases unmatched: 9. This CDR3 is built from 15 residues. The CDR3 spells CASCRGRGDSYEQYF. CDR3 bases: TGTGCCAGCTGCAGAGGGCGGGGGGACTCCTACGAGCAGTACTTC.

The chain employs TRBV9 and TRBJ1-2; D may be TRBD1 (5 bases). The germline V and J ends were trimmed by 3 bases and 3 bases, with 12 bases remaining between them. Germline-derived CDR1 and CDR2 are SGDLS and YYNGEE. The CDR3 spans 14 residues. This CDR3 reads CASSEMDMDYGYTF. The CDR3 DNA is TGTGCCAGCAGCGAGATGGACATGGACTATGGCTACACCTTC.

The chain is built from TRBV27 and TRBJ2-7; TRBD2 aligns across 13 bases. CDR1 is MNHEY, CDR2 SMNVEV, per germline (reference sequence). This CDR3 contains 14 residues. The CDR3 region is CTQAGGTSGDEQYF. In nucleotides, the CDR3 is TGTACCCAAGCAGGCGGGACTAGCGGGGACGAGCAGTACTTC.

The chain links TRBV7-6 to TRBJ2-2; 7 bases are a match to TRBD1. Losses at the gene ends were 1 base for V and 7 bases for J; bases not matched to a gene: 12. CDR1 SGHVS and CDR2 FNYEAQ come from the germline V gene. CDR3 length equals 17 residues. CDR3 amino acids: CASSLGRGQTNGGELFF. The DNA for the CDR3 is TGTGCCAGCAGCTTAGGTAGGGGACAGACAAACGGCGGGGAGCTGTTTTTT.

The chain is built from TRBV4-3 and TRBJ2-3; D is uncertain. CDR3 length: 13 residues. CDR1 and CDR2 (germline): LGHNA, YSLEER. Deletions cut 0 bases from V and 5 bases from J, with 6 bases between. Here the CDR3 DNA reads TGCGCCAGCAGCCAAGATTCGGGAGATACGCAGTATTTT. This translates into CASSQDSGDTQYF.

This CDR3 reads CAWSVVEGGEQYF. The CDR3 DNA sequence: TGTGCCTGGAGTGTAGTTGAGGGAGGCGAGCAGTACTTC. The chain is built from TRBV30 and TRBJ2-7, with a tentative D call TRBD2 (6 bases). Germline V lookup: CDR1 GTSNPN, CDR2 SVGIG (reference sequence). The CDR3 sequence is 13 residues long. V was trimmed by 0 bases and J by 6 bases, leaving 12 bases between them.

This clone showed up just a few times. This chain connects TRBV5-4 to TRBJ2-7; D is perhaps TRBD1 (6 bases). Deletions cut 0 bases from V and 9 bases from J, with 16 bases between. Germline lookup yields CDR1 SGHNT and CDR2 YYREEE (reference sequence). The CDR3 is 14 amino acids. CDR3 sequence reads: CASSLAGTTSGQYF. The CDR3 DNA is TGTGCCAGCAGCTTGGCCGGGACAACGTCGGGGCAGTACTTC.

This clone showed up just once. The V gene is TRBV19, the J gene TRBJ2-3; 7 bases match TRBD2. There are 16 residues in the CDR3. Germline CDR1 and CDR2: LNHDA and SQIVND (reference sequence). With 3 bases clipped from V and 0 bases from J, the junction kept 6 bases outside the gene matches. The CDR3 DNA is TGTGCCAGTAGTATCGGAGCGGGACCAAGCACAGATACGCAGTATTTT. Amino acids: CASSIGAGPSTDTQYF.

The rearrangement uses TRBV4-3 and TRBJ1-2; unclear D gene. The CDR3 extends over 14 amino acids. The germline V gene encodes CDR1 LGHNA and CDR2 YSLEER. The germline V and J ends were trimmed by 0 bases and 4 bases, with 9 bases remaining between them. As DNA, the CDR3 is TGCGCCAGCAGCCAAGAGAACTCCCCCTATGGCTACACCTTC. Translation gives CASSQENSPYGYTF.

The rearrangement uses TRBV5-1 and TRBJ2-1; 7 nucleotides agree with TRBD2. The J segment lost 3 bases and the V segment lost 4 bases, leaving 7 bases of the junction unmatched. The CDR3 consists of 15 residues. CDR1 SGHRS and CDR2 YFSETQ come from the germline V gene. CDR3 residues: CASSAAGTNYNEQFF. The CDR3 DNA follows: TGCGCCAGCAGCGCAGCCGGGACTAACTACAATGAGCAGTTCTTC. Looking up the rest from reference TRBV5-1 and TRBJ2-1 gives the full variable domain: KAGVTQTPRYLIKTRGQQVTLSCSPISGHRSVSWYQQTPGQGLQFLFEYFSETQRNKGNFPGRFSGRQFSNSRSEMNVSTLELGDSALYLCASSAAGTNYNEQFFGPGTRLTVL.

The V and J genes are TRBV21-1 and TRBJ2-2; the DNA was not compared with TRBD1, the D call given in the table. TRBV21-1 is assigned pseudogene status. The CDR3 is 21 residues long. Here the CDR3 reads CASSKAYKRTGGGRNTGELFF. The CDR3 nucleotides are TGTGCCAGCAGCAAAGCGTATAAGAGGACAGGGGGCGGTCGGAACACCGGGGAGCTGTTTTTT.

This sequence joins TRBV4-3 and TRBJ1-1; D gene uncertain. From germline, CDR1 is LGHNA and CDR2 YSLEER. Trimming pared 1 base from V and 3 bases from J, leaving 18 bases between. CDR3 length: 17 residues. CDR3 DNA: TGCGCCAGCAGCCAAGCGCACACGGGGATGAAAGACACTGAAGCTTTCTTT. Translated: CASSQAHTGMKDTEAFF.

The gene calls are TRBV12-5 and TRBJ2-5; 10 bases map to TRBD2. The CDR3 extends over 17 amino acids. Germline lookup yields CDR1 LGHNT and CDR2 FRNRAP. V was clipped by 0 bases and J by 5 bases; unmatched bases: 9. This CDR3 reads CASGLVWASGSNETQYF. CDR3 in DNA: TGTGCTAGTGGTTTGGTATGGGCTAGCGGGAGTAACGAGACCCAGTACTTC.

On this clone itself: Other DNA sequences in this specimen translate into the identical CDR3. The chain couples TRBV29-1 to TRBJ1-5; 8 nucleotides agree with TRBD1. This CDR3 has 13 amino acids. CDR1 is SQVTM and CDR2 is ANQGSEA in the germline V gene. J was trimmed by 2 bases and V by 5 bases; bases with no gene match: 2. CDR3: CSVQGAGNQPQHF. CDR3 sequence (DNA): TGCAGCGTTCAGGGGGCTGGCAATCAGCCCCAGCATTTT.

V usage is TRBV5-4 and J usage is TRBJ1-1; D ambiguous. The CDR3 spans 12 residues. V lost 3 bases and J lost 5, with 8 bases in between. Germline V gene sequence: CDR1 SGHNT, CDR2 YYREEE (reference sequence). The CDR3 region is CASSWSGTEAFF. CDR3 sequence (DNA): TGTGCCAGCAGCTGGAGTGGGACTGAAGCTTTCTTT.

This chain uses TRBV18 with TRBJ2-1; no definite D call. The V gene lost 1 base and the J gene lost 12 bases, with 13 bases spanning the gap. The V gene's germline CDR1 is KGHSH and CDR2 LQKENI. The CDR3 sequence is 13 residues long. This chain's CDR3 is CASSPQNSGPQFF. In DNA, the CDR3 is TGTGCCAGCTCACCACAAAATTCTGGCCCGCAGTTCTTC.

The chain recombines TRBV29-1 with TRBJ2-3; 8 positions agree with TRBD2. The CDR3 loop spans 13 amino acids. Trimming cost V 6 bases and J 5 bases; bases outside gene matches: 7. Germline-derived CDR1 and CDR2 are SQVTM and ANQGSEA. Here the CDR3 DNA reads TGCAGCGTCCGAAGCGGGAGCCTAGATACGCAGTATTTT. Its translation: CSVRSGSLDTQYF.

The chain joins TRBV19 to TRBJ1-1; D not resolved. Trimming pared 5 bases from V and 3 bases from J, leaving 10 bases between. The CDR3 runs 13 residues. CDR1 and CDR2 (germline): LNHDA, SQIVND (reference sequence). As DNA, the CDR3 is TGTGCCAGTAGTCTTAACATGGACACTGAAGCTTTCTTT. It codes for CASSLNMDTEAFF. The full variable domain, rest sourced from reference TRBV19 and TRBJ1-1, is DGGITQSPKYLFRKEGQNVTLSCEQNLNHDAMYWYRQDPGQGLRLIYYSQIVNDFQKGDIAEGYSVSREKKESFPLTVTSAQKNPTAFYLCASSLNMDTEAFFGQGTRLTVV.

The chain uses TRBV28 and TRBJ1-2, with D possibly TRBD1 on 6 matching bases. V lost 6 bases, J lost 0 bases, and 8 bases lay in between. This CDR3 region has 13 residues. The germline gives CDR1 MDHEN, CDR2 SYDVKM. The CDR3 here is CASSRTANYGYTF. The DNA for the CDR3 is TGTGCCAGCAGCAGGACAGCTAACTATGGCTACACCTTC.